These T cell receptor beta chains were read from a single sample in a study of T cell responses to AZD1222 COVID-19 vaccine. Generated by immunoSEQ multiplex PCR, the TCRdb table keeps only in-frame clones and is missing some. This sample has approximately 72,000 clones; about 89% occur once, and the top ten carry about 28%. Specimen: peripheral blood, collected 28 days after the second AZD1222 dose. The receptors shown here come from an adult who received the AZD1222 COVID-19 vaccine. CDR3s include the opening cysteine and the closing phenylalanine or tryptophan. The D gene is left open where the match is weak. A clone size is listed for some rows: how often the clone was seen (once, few, many), or a class if it is expanded.

few	TRBJ2-1	.	TRBV29-1	CSALGYNEQFF	TGCAGCGCCCTGGGGTACAATGAGCAGTTCTTC
.	TRBJ2-7	TRBD2	TRBV3-1/TRBV3-2	CASSQEGTSGPIQTFEQYF	TGTGCCAGCAGCCAAGAAGGGACTAGCGGGCCGATTCAGACCTTCGAGCAGTACTTC
.	TRBJ1-3	.	TRBV3-1/TRBV3-2	CASSQGPSTGTGNTIYF	TGTGCCAGCAGCCAAGGCCCGAGCACAGGTACTGGAAACACCATATATTTT
.	TRBJ1-4	.	TRBV19	CASSIDPQAEKLFF	TGTGCCAGTAGTATAGATCCGCAGGCTGAAAAACTGTTTTTT
.	TRBJ2-5	.	TRBV5-4	CASSLDGLVGQETQYF	TGTGCCAGCAGCTTGGACGGCCTCGTAGGCCAAGAGACCCAGTACTTC
once	TRBJ2-5	.	TRBV4-1	CASSPNEETQYF	TGCGCCAGCAGTCCTAACGAAGAGACCCAGTACTTC
.	TRBJ2-1	TRBD2	TRBV5-1	CASSLDSGTPYNEQFF	TGCGCCAGCAGCTTGGATAGCGGGACCCCCTACAATGAGCAGTTCTTC
.	TRBJ2-3	.	TRBV5-8	CASSFKKGLTDTQYF	TGTGCCAGCAGCTTTAAAAAGGGCCTCACAGATACGCAGTATTTT
.	TRBJ1-2	.	TRBV9	CASSSDYGYTF	TGTGCCAGCAGCTCGGACTATGGCTACACCTTC
.	TRBJ2-3	.	TRBV27	CASSLRGVADTQYF	TGTGCCAGCAGTTTAAGAGGGGTTGCAGATACGCAGTATTTT
.	TRBJ2-2	.	TRBV4-3	CASSQEHTGELFF	TGCGCCAGCAGCCAAGAGCACACCGGGGAGCTGTTTTTT
.	TRBJ1-3	TRBD1	TRBV29-1	CSASGQGGNTIYF	TGCAGCGCCTCGGGACAGGGAGGGAACACCATATATTTT
.	TRBJ1-1	.	TRBV7-2	CASSPSVVEGAEAFF	TGTGCCAGCAGCCCCTCAGTTGTCGAGGGGGCTGAAGCTTTCTTT
.	TRBJ2-5	TRBD1	TRBV3-1/TRBV3-2	CASSPEDRFQETQYF	TGTGCCAGCAGCCCCGAGGACAGGTTCCAAGAGACCCAGTACTTC
once	TRBJ2-5	.	TRBV28	CASSLQMNTRETQYF	TGTGCCAGCAGTTTGCAGATGAATACACGGGAGACCCAGTACTTC
.	TRBJ1-5	.	TRBV6-1	CASSEASGLSNQPQHF	TGTGCCAGCAGTGAAGCGTCGGGGCTTAGCAATCAGCCCCAGCATTTT
.	TRBJ2-7	.	TRBV18	CASSQGSTYEQYF	TGTGCCAGCTCACAGGGGTCAACCTACGAGCAGTACTTC
.	TRBJ2-5	.	TRBV6-5	CASMKGGGETQYF	TGTGCCAGCATGAAAGGGGGAGGAGAGACCCAGTACTTC
once	TRBJ1-5	TRBD1	TRBV28	CASTPSGTGGAYGNQPQHF	TGTGCCAGCACTCCTTCGGGGACAGGGGGCGCGTATGGCAATCAGCCCCAGCATTTT
.	TRBJ2-7	.	TRBV28	CASSPLNTEQYF	TGTGCCAGCAGTCCCCTTAACACCGAGCAGTACTTC
.	TRBJ1-3	.	TRBV11-2	CASSRGSGSGNTIYF	TGTGCCAGCAGCAGGGGGTCAGGCTCTGGAAACACCATATATTTT
.	TRBJ1-4	.	TRBV28	CASSSSTGSGEKLFF	TGTGCCAGCAGTTCGTCAACAGGGTCGGGGGAAAAACTGTTTTTT
.	TRBJ1-5	.	TRBV10-3	CAISAEIMASNQPQHF	TGTGCCATCAGTGCCGAGATAATGGCGAGCAATCAGCCCCAGCATTTT
.	TRBJ1-2	.	TRBV28	CASSKQGGGYGYTF	TGTGCCAGCAGTAAACAGGGCGGCGGCTATGGCTACACCTTC
.	TRBJ2-3	.	TRBV11-2	CASSLTQGSTDTQYF	TGTGCCAGCAGCTTAACACAGGGTAGCACAGATACGCAGTATTTT
.	TRBJ2-7	.	TRBV10-3	CAISESAGSYEQYF	TGTGCCATCAGTGAGTCGGCGGGTTCCTACGAGCAGTACTTC
.	TRBJ2-7	TRBD2	TRBV4-3	CASSQDATSGSFPYEQYF	TGCGCCAGCAGCCAAGACGCCACTAGCGGGAGTTTCCCTTACGAGCAGTACTTC
.	TRBJ2-3	.	TRBV5-5	CASSLGAAPDTQYF	TGTGCCAGCAGCTTGGGGGCGGCCCCAGATACGCAGTATTTT
.	TRBJ1-1	.	TRBV12-3/TRBV12-4	CASNGGSEAFF	TGTGCCAGCAACGGTGGCTCTGAAGCTTTCTTT
.	TRBJ2-1	.	TRBV7-2	CASSLAGPSVPNNEQFF	TGTGCCAGCAGCTTAGCCGGTCCCTCGGTCCCCAACAATGAGCAGTTCTTC
.	TRBJ2-1	TRBD2	TRBV9	CASSSSGTRFGGGGQFF	TGTGCCAGCAGCTCATCCGGGACTAGATTTGGGGGAGGTGGGCAGTTCTTC
.	TRBJ2-1	.	TRBV7-9	CASSLGQDNEQFF	TGTGCCAGCAGCTTAGGCCAGGACAATGAGCAGTTCTTC
.	TRBJ1-5	.	TRBV24-1	CATSDSDRPNQPQHF	TGTGCCACCAGTGATTCTGACAGGCCTAATCAGCCCCAGCATTTT
.	TRBJ1-1	.	TRBV7-9	CASSLFSVNTEAFF	TGTGCCAGCAGCTTATTCAGCGTGAACACTGAAGCTTTCTTT
.	TRBJ1-2	.	TRBV30	CAWSVQAYGYTF	TGTGCCTGGAGTGTACAGGCCTACGGCTACACCTTC
once	TRBJ1-6	TRBD1	TRBV3-1/TRBV3-2	CASSHRGGGNSPLHF	TGTGCCAGCAGCCACAGGGGGGGTGGTAATTCACCCCTCCACTTT
.	TRBJ1-2	.	TRBV28	CASNNLNGYTF	TGTGCCAGCAATAACTTGAATGGCTACACCTTC
once	TRBJ2-7	TRBD1	TRBV10-3	CAISEYVVGQTYEQYF	TGTGCCATCAGTGAGTACGTCGTGGGACAGACCTACGAGCAGTACTTC
.	TRBJ2-7	.	TRBV12-5	CASGSGGTFPYEQYF	TGTGCTAGTGGTTCAGGGGGGACATTCCCCTACGAGCAGTACTTC
.	TRBJ1-2	TRBD1	TRBV5-4	CASSVPGQTPNYGYTF	TGTGCCAGCAGCGTACCGGGACAGACCCCTAACTATGGCTACACCTTC
.	TRBJ2-3	TRBD2	TRBV7-7	CASSPTLAGGTDTQYF	TGTGCCAGCAGCCCCACACTAGCGGGAGGAACAGATACGCAGTATTTT
once	TRBJ2-2	.	TRBV7-9	CASSSPAGELFF	TGTGCCAGCAGCTCCCCAGCCGGGGAGCTGTTTTTT
.	TRBJ1-3	.	TRBV7-9	CASSQTGRYSGNTIYF	TGTGCCAGCAGCCAAACAGGACGGTACTCTGGAAACACCATATATTTT
.	TRBJ2-7	.	TRBV6-2/TRBV6-3	CASSPRGSSYEQYF	TGTGCCAGCAGCCCGAGAGGGTCCAGCTACGAGCAGTACTTC
.	TRBJ1-6	.	TRBV5-5	CASSLSSYNSPLHF	TGTGCCAGCAGCTTGAGCTCCTATAATTCACCCCTCCACTTT
.	TRBJ2-7	TRBD1	TRBV3-1/TRBV3-2	CASSLTGRIYEQYF	TGTGCCAGCAGCCTGACAGGGCGCATCTACGAGCAGTACTTC
.	TRBJ2-1	.	TRBV18	CASSQTPGHNNEQFF	TGTGCCAGCTCTCAGACCCCGGGACATAACAATGAGCAGTTCTTC
.	TRBJ2-3	.	TRBV5-1	CASSLEPGVPTDTQYF	TGCGCCAGCAGCTTGGAGCCAGGGGTCCCCACAGATACGCAGTATTTT
once	TRBJ2-7	.	TRBV3-1/TRBV3-2	CASSQVQGYEQYF	TGTGCCAGCAGCCAAGTGCAGGGGTACGAGCAGTACTTC
.	TRBJ1-1	.	TRBV7-2	CASSLAGGGGNTEAFF	TGTGCCAGCAGCTTAGCGGGCGGAGGAGGGAACACTGAAGCTTTCTTT
.	TRBJ1-3	.	TRBV5-8	CASSLEGFGNTIYF	TGTGCCAGCAGCTTGGAAGGGTTTGGAAACACCATATATTTT
once	TRBJ1-3	.	TRBV6-5	CAVSTLSSGNTIYF	TGTGCCGTGTCGACTCTCAGCTCTGGAAACACCATATATTTT
.	TRBJ1-2	.	TRBV5-1	CASRPEPNYGYTF	TGCGCCAGCAGGCCAGAACCTAACTATGGCTACACCTTC